The rows below give T cell receptor beta chains drawn from one sample of a study of STAT5B mutations in CD4+ large granular lymphocyte leukemia. Clones were read by immunoSEQ multiplex PCR, and TCRdb kept only the in-frame ones, dropping some. The table has 30,000 to 40,000 clones, over 60% seen once. Sequencing input: CD4+ T cells from blood buffy coats. Source of these receptors: a human donor in good health. Both conserved end residues are part of each CDR3. A D gene is named only where the DNA matches it firmly. Rows give clone size only sometimes, using once, few, many, or a class for an expanded clone.

>TRBJ2-7|-|TRBV10-3|-
TGTGCCATCAGTGCAGGGGACTACGAGCAGTACTTC
CAISAGDYEQYF
>TRBJ2-2|-|TRBV7-9|-
TGTGCCAGCGGTCGGGGCCAGAACACCGGGGAGCTGTTTTTT
CASGRGQNTGELFF
>TRBJ1-4|-|TRBV18|-
TGTGCCAGCTCACAGGGATCCGATGAAAAACTGTTTTTT
CASSQGSDEKLFF
>TRBJ2-7|-|TRBV6-5|-
TGTGCCAGCAGTAGAAACTACGAGCAGTACTTC
CASSRNYEQYF
>TRBJ2-5|-|TRBV9|TRBD2
TGTGCCAGCAGCCCAACTAGCGGGAGGGAGACCCAGTACTTC
CASSPTSGRETQYF
>TRBJ1-5|medium-sized|TRBV4-2|-
TGTGCCAGCAGCCAAGATGCAGAAGGGCCAATGCAGCCCCAGCATTTT
CASSQDAEGPMQPQHF
>TRBJ1-2|few|TRBV30|-
TGTGCCTGGAGTCCGGGGACCGACTATGGCTACACCTTC
CAWSPGTDYGYTF
>TRBJ2-2|-|TRBV12-5|-
TGTGCTAGTGGTTTGGCCACCTCAGGGGGGGCCGGGGAGCTGTTTTTT
CASGLATSGGAGELFF
>TRBJ2-7|few|TRBV27|TRBD2
TGTGCCAGCAGTCCGGGACTAGCGGGAGGCGAGCAGTACTTC
CASSPGLAGGEQYF
>TRBJ1-2|-|TRBV18|-
TGTGCCAGCTCACAACTTGGAGGGGACTTCCTGAACTATGGCTACACCTTC
CASSQLGGDFLNYGYTF
>TRBJ2-1|-|TRBV27|-
TGTGCCAGCAGTTTAATCCGGGCGGGACAGTACAATGAGCAGTTCTTC
CASSLIRAGQYNEQFF
>TRBJ2-7|-|TRBV5-1|-
TGCGCCAGCAGCTTGGCAGGGGCCTTCTCCTACGAGCAGTACTTC
CASSLAGAFSYEQYF
>TRBJ1-2|-|TRBV2|-
TGTGCCGGCCGAGACGGGGGTTGGGGGGGCTACACCTTC
CAGRDGGWGGYTF
>TRBJ2-2|-|TRBV6-1|-
TGTGCCAGCAGTGCGCTGGGGACCGGGGAGCTGTTTTTT
CASSALGTGELFF
>TRBJ2-1|-|TRBV4-2|-
TGTGCCAGCAGCCAAGATCTGGAGCGGACCCTAGGCAATGAGCAGTTCTTC
CASSQDLERTLGNEQFF
>TRBJ1-5|-|TRBV19|TRBD1
TGTGCCACCCGTACGACAGGGGAGCCCCAGCATTTT
CATRTTGEPQHF
>TRBJ1-1|few|TRBV27|-
TGTGCCAGCACCTCTCCGGGGGTGAACACTGAAGCTTTCTTT
CASTSPGVNTEAFF
>TRBJ1-3|-|TRBV10-3|-
TGTGCCATCAGTGAGTCTCAGGTGGCTGGAAACACCATATATTTT
CAISESQVAGNTIYF
>TRBJ2-7|few|TRBV7-2|TRBD1
TGTGCCAGCAGCCCCCGGGACAGGGCCTACGAGCAGTACTTC
CASSPRDRAYEQYF
>TRBJ2-3|-|TRBV10-2|-
TGCGCCAGCAGTGAGTCGAGGGGAGGTACGCAGTATTTT
CASSESRGGTQYF
>TRBJ2-7|-|TRBV6-1|-
TGTGCCACGACATCTTTCTACGAGCAGTACTTC
CATTSFYEQYF
>TRBJ2-7|-|TRBV2|TRBD1
TGTGCCAGCAGTGAGGACGGACAGGGGGCCAGGGAGCAGTACTTC
CASSEDGQGAREQYF